Listed below are T cell receptor beta chains from one sample, sequenced in a study of cytomegalovirus exposure and HLA in healthy donors. Only in-frame clones appear in the TCRdb table, and some are missing; sequencing was by immunoSEQ multiplex PCR. This table has roughly 150,000 clones, approximately 78% appearing once. The sequenced sample was PBMCs. The receptors shown here come from a male donor in good health and CMV-seronegative. Both conserved end residues are part of each CDR3. The D gene is left open where the match is weak. Clone sizes are given selectively: once, few, many, or a class where the clone is expanded.

>NA|TRBV27|once
CASSLSAGRTEAFF
>TRBD1|TRBV5-1|NA
CASSPRTGADTRYF
>TRBD1|TRBV2|NA
CASKDRGYEQYF
>TRBD2|TRBV7-2|NA
CASSPTSGNHNEQFF
>NA|TRBV10-3|NA
CAISESGRATEAFF
>TRBD2|TRBV5-1|NA
CASSLDAGRVETQYF
>NA|TRBV30|few
CAWSVLVEKLLF
>NA|TRBV5-4|NA
CASSPSRAFTDTQYF
>NA|TRBV25-1|NA
CASSEYGRGETQYF
>NA|TRBV19|NA
CASSPQRLYNEQFF
>NA|TRBV7-3|NA
CASSPALAPLSDTQYF
>NA|TRBV11-2|NA
CASSLDRGNYGYTF
>NA|TRBV7-9|NA
CASSSPGGPNTGELFF
>NA|TRBV6-5|NA
CATKPGYGSPLHF
>NA|TRBV5-6|once
CASSLVGAKQNYGYTF
>NA|TRBV6-6|NA
CASSYSRGQPQHF
>TRBD2|TRBV5-1|NA
CASSSGRLAGEAGELFF
>TRBD2|TRBV29-1|NA
CSSGLAGGDTQYF
>TRBD1|TRBV19|NA
CASSIQGAPNTDTQYF
>NA|TRBV5-4|NA
CASRAGNTEAFF
>NA|TRBV5-1|NA
CASSLGVLSAKNIQYF
>NA|TRBV5-1|NA
CASSLGKPDGYTF
>NA|TRBV7-8|NA
CASTTAEVRAGELFF
>TRBD2|TRBV5-4|NA
CASSRTSGGVRTDTQYF
>TRBD1|TRBV5-1|NA
CASSAGTVKETQYF
>NA|TRBV5-4|few
CASSTGDSYGYTF
>NA|TRBV18|NA
CASSPIDYGEQFF
>TRBD1|TRBV6-6|NA
CASRSGQGVAEQYF
>TRBD1|TRBV29-1|NA
CSVKVRGRSGELFF
>TRBD1|TRBV19|NA
CASSIGGQGKYTGELFF
>NA|TRBV7-2|NA
CASSLVWGTNYGYTF
>TRBD2|TRBV30|NA
CAWSVLAGGADTQYF
>NA|TRBV7-8|few
CASSLAGDPYNEQFF
>NA|TRBV7-3|NA
CASSHSNTGELFF
>NA|TRBV5-1|NA
CASSFGQNYGYTF
>NA|TRBV28|once
CASSPAGGGLDDEKLFF
>NA|TRBV6-4|once
CASSDTDRRDTQYF
>TRBD2|TRBV5-1|NA
CASSSGTSGHNEQFF
>NA|TRBV12-1|few
CASSFVIYEQYF
>TRBD1|TRBV30|few
CAWSRDRPRGYTF
>NA|TRBV12-5|NA
CASGLGGQSPIYF
>TRBD1|TRBV4-3|few
CASSRGGTGSNTGELFF
>TRBD2|TRBV29-1|NA
CSVGGTSGIVYEQYF
>NA|TRBV7-2|NA
CASSTWDSTDTQYF
>NA|TRBV30|NA
CAWSYIMSAEQYF
>TRBD2|TRBV4-3|NA
CASSQDLAGAREQYF
>TRBD2|TRBV18|few
CASSPRLAGIDEQFF
>NA|TRBV7-8|few
CASSRPRTEQYF
>TRBD2|TRBV18|NA
CASGTGGMQETQYF
>NA|TRBV7-8|NA
CASSLAGGPIGELFF
>TRBD1|TRBV6-5|NA
CASSQGSGGGQPQHF
>NA|TRBV11-2|NA
CASSLGSNQPQHF
>NA|TRBV5-6|few
CASARLQGDGYTF
>TRBD1|TRBV7-9|NA
CASSPLDRGRQETQYF
>TRBD2|TRBV2|NA
CASSEASGVNIQYF
>NA|TRBV10-3|NA
CAISGFSGSGNTIYF
>NA|TRBV7-3|few
CASSLGADHTDTQYF
>TRBD2|TRBV7-2|NA
CASSFTSGSGEQYF
>TRBD1|TRBV6-1|NA
CASSPHRGMTSEQYF
>TRBD1|TRBV18|NA
CASSRDRTSITGELFF